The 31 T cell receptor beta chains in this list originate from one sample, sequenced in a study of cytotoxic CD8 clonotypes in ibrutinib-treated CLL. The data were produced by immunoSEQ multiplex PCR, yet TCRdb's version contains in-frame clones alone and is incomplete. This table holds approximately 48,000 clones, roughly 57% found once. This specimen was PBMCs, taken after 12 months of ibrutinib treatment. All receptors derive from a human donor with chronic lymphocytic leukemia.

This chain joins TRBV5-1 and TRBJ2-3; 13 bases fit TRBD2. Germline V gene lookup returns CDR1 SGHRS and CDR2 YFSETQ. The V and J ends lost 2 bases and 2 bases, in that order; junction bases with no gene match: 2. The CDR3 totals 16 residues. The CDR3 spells CASSLGTSGNTDTQYF. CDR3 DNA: TGCGCCAGCAGCTTAGGGACTAGCGGGAACACAGATACGCAGTATTTT.

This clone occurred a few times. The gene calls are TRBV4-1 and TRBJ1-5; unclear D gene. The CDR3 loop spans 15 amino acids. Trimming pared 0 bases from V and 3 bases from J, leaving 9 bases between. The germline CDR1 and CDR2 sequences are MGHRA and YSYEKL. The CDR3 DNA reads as TGCGCCAGCAGCCAAGAAATTTCCGACAATCAGCCCCAGCATTTT. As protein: CASSQEISDNQPQHF.

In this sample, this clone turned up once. This chain's CDR3 is CASSAGLPGIGEQYF. The CDR3 nucleotides are TGCGCCAGCAGCGCGGGACTCCCTGGGATTGGCGAGCAGTACTTC. The rearrangement links TRBV5-1 to TRBJ2-7; D may be TRBD2 (6 bases). Per germline, CDR1 SGHRS and CDR2 YFSETQ. Trimming pared 4 bases from V and 6 bases from J, leaving 20 bases between. The CDR3 totals 15 residues.

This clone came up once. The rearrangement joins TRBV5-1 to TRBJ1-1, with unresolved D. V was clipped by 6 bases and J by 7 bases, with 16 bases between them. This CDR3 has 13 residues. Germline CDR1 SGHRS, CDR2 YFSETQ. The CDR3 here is CASILKEGGEAFF. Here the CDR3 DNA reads TGCGCCAGCATTTTAAAGGAAGGTGGTGAAGCTTTCTTT.

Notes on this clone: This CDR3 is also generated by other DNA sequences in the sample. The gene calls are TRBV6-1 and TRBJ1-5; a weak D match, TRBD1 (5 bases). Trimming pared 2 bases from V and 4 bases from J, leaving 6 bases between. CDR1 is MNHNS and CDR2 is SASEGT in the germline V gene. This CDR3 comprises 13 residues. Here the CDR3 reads CASSEKGNQPQHF. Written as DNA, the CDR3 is TGTGCCAGCAGTGAAAAGGGGAATCAGCCCCAGCATTTT.

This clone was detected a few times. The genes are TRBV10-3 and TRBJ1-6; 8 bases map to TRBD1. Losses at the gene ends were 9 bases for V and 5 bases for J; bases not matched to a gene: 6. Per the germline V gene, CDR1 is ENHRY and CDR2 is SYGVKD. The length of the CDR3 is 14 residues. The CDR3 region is CAIRQGRDNSPLHF. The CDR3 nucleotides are TGTGCCATAAGACAGGGGCGAGATAATTCACCCCTCCACTTT.

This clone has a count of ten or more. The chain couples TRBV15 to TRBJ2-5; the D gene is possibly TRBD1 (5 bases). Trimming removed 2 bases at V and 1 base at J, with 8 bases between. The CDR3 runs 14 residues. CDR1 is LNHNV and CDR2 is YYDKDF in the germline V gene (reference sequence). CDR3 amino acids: CATSRRTLQETQYF. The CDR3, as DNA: TGTGCCACCAGCAGAAGGACACTCCAAGAGACCCAGTACTTC.

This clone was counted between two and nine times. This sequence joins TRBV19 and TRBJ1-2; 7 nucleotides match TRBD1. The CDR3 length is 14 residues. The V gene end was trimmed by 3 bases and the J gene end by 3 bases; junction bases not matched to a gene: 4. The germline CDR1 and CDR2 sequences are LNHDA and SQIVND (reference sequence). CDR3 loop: CASSITGADYGYTF. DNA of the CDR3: TGTGCCAGTAGTATTACAGGGGCTGACTATGGCTACACCTTC.

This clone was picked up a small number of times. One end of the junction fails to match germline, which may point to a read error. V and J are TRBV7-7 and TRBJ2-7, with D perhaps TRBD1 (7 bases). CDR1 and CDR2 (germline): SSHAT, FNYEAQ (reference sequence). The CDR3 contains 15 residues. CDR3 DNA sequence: TGTGCTAGCAGCCTCAGGTCAGGGGGGCGGTACGAGCAGTACTTC. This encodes CASSLRSGGRYEQYF.

DNA for the CDR3: TGTGCCAGCAGCGGACAGGGAACGTACACTGAAGCTTTCTTT. The encoded protein is CASSGQGTYTEAFF. The chain joins TRBV27 to TRBJ1-1; 8 bases line up with TRBD1. Trimming removed 6 bases from V and 3 bases from J; junction bases left unmatched: 6. The CDR3 totals 14 residues. Germline assignment: CDR1 MNHEY and CDR2 SMNVEV (reference sequence).

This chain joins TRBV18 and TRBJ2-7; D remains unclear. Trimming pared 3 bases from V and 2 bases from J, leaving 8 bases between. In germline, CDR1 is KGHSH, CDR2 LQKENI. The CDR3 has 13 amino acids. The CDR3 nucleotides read TGTGCCAGCTCACCCCCTGGGCCCTACGAGCAGTACTTC. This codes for CASSPPGPYEQYF.

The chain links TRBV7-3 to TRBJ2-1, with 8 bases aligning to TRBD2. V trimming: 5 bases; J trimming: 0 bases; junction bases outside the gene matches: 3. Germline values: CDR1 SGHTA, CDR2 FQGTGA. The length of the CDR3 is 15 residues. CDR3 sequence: CASSREGSSYNEQFF. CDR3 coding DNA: TGTGCCAGCAGCCGGGAGGGCAGCTCCTACAATGAGCAGTTCTTC.

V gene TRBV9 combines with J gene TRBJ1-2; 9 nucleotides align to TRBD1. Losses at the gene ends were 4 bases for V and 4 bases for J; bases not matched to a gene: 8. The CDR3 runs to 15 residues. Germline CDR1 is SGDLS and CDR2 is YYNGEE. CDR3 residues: CASSNRDRAVYGYTF. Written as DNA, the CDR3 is TGTGCCAGCAGCAACCGGGACAGGGCCGTCTATGGCTACACCTTC.

CDR3 DNA sequence: TGTGCCAGCAGTTTCCCTCACGTTGACAGATACACTGAAGCTTTCTTT. Amino acids: CASSFPHVDRYTEAFF. The V call is TRBV6-6, the J call TRBJ1-1, with D possibly being TRBD1 (5 bases). Germline V CDR1 and CDR2: MNHNY, SVGAGI (reference sequence). The CDR3 consists of 16 residues. Deletions cut 4 bases from V and 3 bases from J, with 18 bases between.

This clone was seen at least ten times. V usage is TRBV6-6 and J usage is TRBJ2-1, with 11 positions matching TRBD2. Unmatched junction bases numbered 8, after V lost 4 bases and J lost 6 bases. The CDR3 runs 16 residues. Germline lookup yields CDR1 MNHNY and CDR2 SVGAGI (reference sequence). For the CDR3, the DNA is TGTGCCAGCAGTTCCCTACTAGCGGGAGTTGGCAATGAGCAGTTCTTC. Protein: CASSSLLAGVGNEQFF.

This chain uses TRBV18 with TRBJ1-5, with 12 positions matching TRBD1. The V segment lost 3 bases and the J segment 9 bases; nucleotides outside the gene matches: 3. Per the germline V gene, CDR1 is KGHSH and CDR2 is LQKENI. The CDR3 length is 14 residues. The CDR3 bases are TGTGCCAGCTCACCTGGGACAGGGGGCCTGCCCCAGCATTTT. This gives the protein CASSPGTGGLPQHF.

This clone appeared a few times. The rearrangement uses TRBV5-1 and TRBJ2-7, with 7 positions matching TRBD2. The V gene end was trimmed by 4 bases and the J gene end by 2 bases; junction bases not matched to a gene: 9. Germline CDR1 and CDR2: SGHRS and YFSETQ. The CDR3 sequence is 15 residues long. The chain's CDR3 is CASSHSGTITYEQYF. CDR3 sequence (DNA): TGCGCCAGCAGCCATTCCGGGACTATTACCTACGAGCAGTACTTC. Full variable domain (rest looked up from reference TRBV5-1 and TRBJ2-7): KAGVTQTPRYLIKTRGQQVTLSCSPISGHRSVSWYQQTPGQGLQFLFEYFSETQRNKGNFPGRFSGRQFSNSRSEMNVSTLELGDSALYLCASSHSGTITYEQYFGPGTRLTVT.

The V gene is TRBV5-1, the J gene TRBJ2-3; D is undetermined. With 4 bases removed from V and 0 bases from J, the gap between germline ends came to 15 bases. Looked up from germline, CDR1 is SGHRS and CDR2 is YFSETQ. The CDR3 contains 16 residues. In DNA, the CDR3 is TGCGCCAGCAGCCCCCTCGGACGTGTGAGCACAGATACGCAGTATTTT. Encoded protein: CASSPLGRVSTDTQYF. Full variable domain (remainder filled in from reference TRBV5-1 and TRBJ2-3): KAGVTQTPRYLIKTRGQQVTLSCSPISGHRSVSWYQQTPGQGLQFLFEYFSETQRNKGNFPGRFSGRQFSNSRSEMNVSTLELGDSALYLCASSPLGRVSTDTQYFGPGTRLTVL.

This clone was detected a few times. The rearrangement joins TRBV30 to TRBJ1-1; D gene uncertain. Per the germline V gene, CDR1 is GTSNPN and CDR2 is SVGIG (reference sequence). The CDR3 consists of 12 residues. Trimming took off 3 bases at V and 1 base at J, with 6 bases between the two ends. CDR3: CAWRAGNTEAFF. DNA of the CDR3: TGTGCCTGGAGGGCAGGGAACACTGAAGCTTTCTTT.

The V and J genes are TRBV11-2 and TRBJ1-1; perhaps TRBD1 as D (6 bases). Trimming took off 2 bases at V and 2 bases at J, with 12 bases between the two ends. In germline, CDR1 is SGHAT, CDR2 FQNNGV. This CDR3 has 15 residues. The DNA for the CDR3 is TGTGCCAGCAGCTTAAGGCTGGACAGCAACACTGAAGCTTTCTTT. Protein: CASSLRLDSNTEAFF.

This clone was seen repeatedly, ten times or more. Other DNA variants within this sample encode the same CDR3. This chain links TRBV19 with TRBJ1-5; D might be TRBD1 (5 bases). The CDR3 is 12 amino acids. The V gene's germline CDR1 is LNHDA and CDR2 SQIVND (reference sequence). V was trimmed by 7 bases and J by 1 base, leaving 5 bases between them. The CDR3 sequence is CASKGSNQPQHF. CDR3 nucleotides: TGTGCCAGTAAGGGGAGCAATCAGCCCCAGCATTTT.

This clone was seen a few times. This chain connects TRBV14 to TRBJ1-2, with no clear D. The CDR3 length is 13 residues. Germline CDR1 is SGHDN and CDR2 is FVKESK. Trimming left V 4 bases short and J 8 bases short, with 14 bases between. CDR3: CASSRYDREGYTF. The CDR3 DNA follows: TGTGCCAGCAGCCGCTACGACCGGGAAGGCTACACCTTC.

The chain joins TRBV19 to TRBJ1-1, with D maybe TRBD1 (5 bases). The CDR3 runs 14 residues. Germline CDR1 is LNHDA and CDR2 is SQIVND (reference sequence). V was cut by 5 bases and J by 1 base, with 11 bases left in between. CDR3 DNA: TGTGCCAGTAGTTGGGACCAGGCGAACACTGAAGCTTTCTTT. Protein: CASSWDQANTEAFF.

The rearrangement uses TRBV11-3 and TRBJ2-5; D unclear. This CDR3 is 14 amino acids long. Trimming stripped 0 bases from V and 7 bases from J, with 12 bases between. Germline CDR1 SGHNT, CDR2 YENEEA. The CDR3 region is CASSLEPLLGTQYF. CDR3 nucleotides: TGTGCCAGCAGCTTAGAACCCCTGCTGGGGACCCAGTACTTC.

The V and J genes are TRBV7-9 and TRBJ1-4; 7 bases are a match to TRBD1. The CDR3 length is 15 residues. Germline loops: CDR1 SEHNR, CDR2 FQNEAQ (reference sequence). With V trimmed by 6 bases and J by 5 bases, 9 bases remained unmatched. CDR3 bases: TGTGCCAGCAGTCTTAACAGGGGTGGGAATGAAAAACTGTTTTTT. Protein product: CASSLNRGGNEKLFF.

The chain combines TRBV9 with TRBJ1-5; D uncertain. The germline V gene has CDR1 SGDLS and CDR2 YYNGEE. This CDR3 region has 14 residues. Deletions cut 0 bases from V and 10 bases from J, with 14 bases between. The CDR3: CASSVGNMGGPQHF. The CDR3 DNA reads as TGTGCCAGCAGCGTAGGGAACATGGGAGGCCCCCAGCATTTT.

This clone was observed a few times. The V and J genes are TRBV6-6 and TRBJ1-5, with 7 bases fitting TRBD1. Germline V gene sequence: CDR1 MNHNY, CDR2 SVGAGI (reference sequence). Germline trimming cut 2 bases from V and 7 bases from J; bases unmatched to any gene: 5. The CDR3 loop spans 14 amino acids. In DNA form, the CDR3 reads TGTGCCAGCAGTTACGAGGGGGCACGGCAGCCCCAGCATTTT. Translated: CASSYEGARQPQHF.

CDR3 residues: CASSDRMLNGYTF. CDR3 nucleotides: TGTGCCAGCAGTGACAGGATGTTAAATGGCTACACCTTC. The chain couples TRBV2 to TRBJ1-2; no clear D. From germline, CDR1 is SNHLY and CDR2 FYNNEI. This CDR3 is 13 amino acids long. The V gene lost 3 bases and the J gene lost 6 bases, with 11 bases spanning the gap.

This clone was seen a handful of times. The CDR3 here is CASRGTGGVQGYTF. CDR3 in DNA: TGTGCCAGCAGGGGGACAGGGGGCGTTCAAGGCTACACCTTC. V is TRBV2 and J is TRBJ1-2; 12 bases are a match to TRBD1. V shed 6 bases and J 8 bases; nucleotides not matched to a gene: 7. The CDR3 is 14 residues long. Germline V lookup: CDR1 SNHLY, CDR2 FYNNEI.

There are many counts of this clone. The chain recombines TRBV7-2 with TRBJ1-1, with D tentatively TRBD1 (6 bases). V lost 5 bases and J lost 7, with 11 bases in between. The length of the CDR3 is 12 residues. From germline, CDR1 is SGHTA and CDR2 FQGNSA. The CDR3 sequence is CASSPQGIEAFF. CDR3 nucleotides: TGTGCCAGCAGCCCACAGGGAATTGAAGCTTTCTTT.

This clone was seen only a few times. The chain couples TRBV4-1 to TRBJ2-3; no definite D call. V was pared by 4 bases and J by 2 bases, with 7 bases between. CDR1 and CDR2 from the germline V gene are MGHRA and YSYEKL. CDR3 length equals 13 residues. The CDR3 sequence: CASSLYLTDTQYF. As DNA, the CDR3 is TGCGCCAGCAGCCTGTACCTCACAGATACGCAGTATTTT.